The 16 T cell receptor beta chains below come from one sample, sequenced in a study of CD8 T cells in ankylosing spondylitis. From the 5' RACE reads, TCRdb called clonotypes with MiXCR, one entry per CDR3 protein. The data contain 350,000 to 450,000 distinct CDR3 sequences, 20% to 25% of them singletons. The sequencing input was blood, either unsorted or a sorted T cell fraction (not recorded which). These receptors were collected from a male donor with ankylosing spondylitis or in good health (not recorded which).

The V gene is TRBV12-3 or TRBV12-4, the J gene TRBJ2-1; 12 bases match TRBD2. The CDR3 has 15 residues. Trimming at V came to 7 bases and at J to 6 bases, leaving 7 bases not matched to a gene. The CDR3 sequence: CASNPSGGAPNEQFF. CDR3 sequence (DNA): TGTGCCAGCAACCCTAGCGGGGGGGCCCCCAATGAGCAGTTCTTC.

This chain connects TRBV11-2 to TRBJ2-7; TRBD2 aligns across 8 bases. Trimming took 3 bases from V and 2 from J; bases not matched to a gene: 9. The CDR3 contains 16 residues. Germline V CDR1 and CDR2: SGHAT, FQNNGV. For the CDR3, the DNA is TGTGCCAGCAGCTTCCATGCGGGCGGGGGGACCTACGAGCAGTACTTC. As protein: CASSFHAGGGTYEQYF.

This clonotype has more than one count but fewer than ten. The chain carries TRBV9 and TRBJ2-1; 8 nucleotides match TRBD2. CDR3 length: 13 residues. After removal of 4 bases from V and 6 bases from J, the junction contained 3 bases not matched to a gene. Germline V lookup: CDR1 SGDLS, CDR2 YYNGEE. As DNA, the CDR3 is TGTGCCAGCAGCTCCACTAGCGGCAATGAGCAGTTCTTC. This gives the protein CASSSTSGNEQFF.

This clonotype was seen a handful of times. This chain uses TRBV6-5 with TRBJ2-3; TRBD2 matches 9 bases. The J segment lost 1 base and the V segment lost 2 bases, leaving 7 bases of the junction unmatched. The CDR3 sequence is 17 residues long. From germline, CDR1 is MNHEY and CDR2 SVGAGI. This chain's CDR3 is CASSYVRGGEGTDTQYF. DNA of the CDR3: TGTGCCAGCAGTTACGTGCGGGGGGGCGAGGGCACAGATACGCAGTATTTT.

This chain uses TRBV29-1 with TRBJ2-7; D is tentatively TRBD1 or TRBD2 (5 bases each). Per the germline V gene, CDR1 is SQVTM and CDR2 is ANQGSEA. This CDR3 is 12 amino acids long. Trimming took off 4 bases at V and 5 bases at J, with 12 bases between the two ends. As DNA, the CDR3 is TGCAGCGTTGGGTTTGGGGACCACGAGCAGTACTTC. Its protein is CSVGFGDHEQYF.

V usage is TRBV12-3 or TRBV12-4 and J usage is TRBJ2-2, with D unclear. The V end lost 5 bases, the J end lost 5 bases, and 15 bases lay between the germline ends. The CDR3 runs to 15 residues. CDR3 protein: CASSPNLGSTGELFF. CDR3 coding DNA: TGTGCCAGCAGTCCGAACTTGGGTTCGACCGGGGAGCTGTTTTTT.

The chain couples TRBV9 to TRBJ1-1, with D perhaps matching TRBD1 (6 bases). This CDR3 contains 13 residues. The V end was cut by 7 bases, the J end by 6 bases, with 16 bases between. The germline V gene encodes CDR1 SGDLS and CDR2 YYNGEE. CDR3 protein: CASSRGGSSEAFF. The DNA of the CDR3 is TGTGCCAGCTCCAGGGGAGGGTCGTCTGAAGCTTTCTTT.

The chain combines TRBV20-1 with TRBJ2-2; D is perhaps TRBD2 (6 bases). V dropped 4 bases and J dropped 2 bases, with 29 bases sitting between them. The germline V gene has CDR1 DFQATT and CDR2 SNEGSKA (reference sequence). The CDR3 contains 20 residues. The CDR3 loop reads CSAKGFGGYPDSSNTGELFF. The CDR3 DNA follows: TGCAGTGCTAAAGGGTTCGGGGGATATCCTGACTCGTCCAACACCGGGGAGCTGTTTTTT.

This clonotype was seen repeatedly, ten times or more. V gene TRBV11-2 combines with J gene TRBJ2-1; D is perhaps TRBD2 (6 bases). CDR1 is SGHAT and CDR2 is FQNNGV in the germline V gene. The CDR3 runs 14 residues. V dropped 0 bases and J dropped 4 bases, with 7 bases sitting between them. CDR3 region: CASSLEAGYNEQFF. The CDR3 bases are TGTGCCAGCAGCTTAGAAGCGGGTTACAATGAGCAGTTCTTC.

This clonotype was seen a few times. The chain joins TRBV28 to TRBJ2-7, with D unresolved. Germline CDR1 reads MDHEN; CDR2 reads SYDVKM. Trimming removed 5 bases from V and 4 bases from J, with 18 bases in between. CDR3 length equals 15 residues. The CDR3 loop reads CASSTTVLVTYEQYF. The CDR3 nucleotides are TGTGCCAGCAGTACAACCGTGCTAGTCACTTACGAGCAGTACTTC.

V gene TRBV10-3 combines with J gene TRBJ2-3; TRBD2 aligns across 8 bases. The CDR3 is 17 residues long. Looked up from germline, CDR1 is ENHRY and CDR2 is SYGVKD. With 10 bases clipped from V and 3 bases from J, the junction kept 18 bases outside the gene matches. CDR3 DNA sequence: TGTGCCACCCGGTTGATCACAGCGGGGGCGCCGACAGATACGCAGTATTTT. Amino acids: CATRLITAGAPTDTQYF.

The table lists this clonotype with a few counts. The chain has TRBV29-1 and TRBJ2-2; weak D call: TRBD2 (6 bases). CDR3 length equals 13 residues. The ends were cut back, 4 bases at V and 5 bases at J, with 11 bases in the middle. Germline CDR1 reads SQVTM; CDR2 reads ANQGSEA. CDR3 in DNA: TGCAGCGTTGTGGGGGGAAAAACCGGGGAGCTGTTTTTT. Protein sequence: CSVVGGKTGELFF.

The rearrangement links TRBV11-2 to TRBJ2-7; unclear D gene. V was pared by 5 bases and J by 0 bases, with 14 bases between. The CDR3 is 15 amino acids. Germline-derived CDR1 and CDR2 are SGHAT and FQNNGV. The CDR3 coding sequence is TGTGCCAGCAGCGTCTACGGACCCAGCTCCTACGAGCAGTACTTC. This codes for CASSVYGPSSYEQYF.

This clonotype has a handful of counts. This chain uses TRBV2 with TRBJ2-1; TRBD1 might be the D (6 bases). Germline values: CDR1 SNHLY, CDR2 FYNNEI. V gave up 4 bases and J gave up 0 bases, with 7 bases separating them. The CDR3 is made up of 14 amino acids. The DNA of the CDR3 is TGTGCCAGCAGTGGGACAGCCTCCTACAATGAGCAGTTCTTC. The encoded protein is CASSGTASYNEQFF.

This sequence joins TRBV7-8 and TRBJ2-7; 7 bases are a match to TRBD1. Germline CDR1 is SGHVS and CDR2 is FQNEAQ. The CDR3 runs to 16 residues. V shed 0 bases and J 0 bases; nucleotides not matched to a gene: 5. The CDR3 region is CASSLATGASSYEQYF. The CDR3 DNA sequence: TGTGCCAGCAGCTTAGCTACAGGGGCCAGCTCCTACGAGCAGTACTTC. The full variable domain, completed using reference TRBV7-8 and TRBJ2-7, is GAGVSQSPRYKVAKRGQDVALRCDPISGHVSLFWYQQALGQGPEFLTYFQNEAQLDKSGLPSDRFFAERPEGSVSTLKIQRTQQEDSAVYLCASSLATGASSYEQYFGPGTRLTVT.

V is TRBV20-1 and J is TRBJ2-7, with TRBD1 matching 10 bases. The CDR3 runs to 15 residues. Trimming took 2 bases from V and 3 from J; bases not matched to a gene: 7. The germline CDR1 and CDR2 sequences are DFQATT and SNEGSKA (reference sequence). CDR3 protein: CSARTDRGRIYEQYF. The DNA of the CDR3 is TGCAGTGCTAGAACTGACAGGGGGCGAATCTACGAGCAGTACTTC.